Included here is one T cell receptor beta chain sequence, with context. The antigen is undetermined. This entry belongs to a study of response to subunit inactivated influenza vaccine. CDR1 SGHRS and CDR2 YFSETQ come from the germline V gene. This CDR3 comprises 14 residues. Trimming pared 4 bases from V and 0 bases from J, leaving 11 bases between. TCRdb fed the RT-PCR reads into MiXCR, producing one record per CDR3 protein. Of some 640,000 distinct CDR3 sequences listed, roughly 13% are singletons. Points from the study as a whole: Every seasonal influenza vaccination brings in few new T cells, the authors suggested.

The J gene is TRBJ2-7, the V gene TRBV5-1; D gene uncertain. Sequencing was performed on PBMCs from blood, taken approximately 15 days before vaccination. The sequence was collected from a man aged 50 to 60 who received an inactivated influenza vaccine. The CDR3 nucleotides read TGCGCCAGCAGCCCGCACCTGGGCTCCTACGAGCAGTACTTC. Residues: CASSPHLGSYEQYF.